This note documents a single T cell receptor (beta chain) sequence. The V segment lost 1 base and the J segment 6 bases; nucleotides outside the gene matches: 21. Germline V gene data show CDR1 as LGHNA and CDR2 as YNFKEQ. CDR3 length: 21 residues. This sample stems from a study of blood T cell repertoires in COVID-19. Study in general: Samples taken during acute and convalescent COVID-19 were collected in the United States, Italy and Spain. T cells, B-cell-depleted T cells, or PBMCs provided the cDNA or gDNA that served as material.

Per the original methods: Reference gene primer amplification gave nucleated cell count estimates. Measured with immunoSEQ multiplex PCR; TCRdb has only the in-frame clones, and not every one. Clonal size and the V and J genes are those of that table, whereas D and trimming came from the DNA. The sample yields roughly 220,000 clones, 80% to 85% seen once. The receptor's source is a man aged 30 to 45 with active or convalescent COVID-19. Sample: peripheral blood. J is TRBJ2-1 and V is TRBV4-2; 10 bases fit TRBD2. CDR3 nucleotide sequence: TGTGCCAGCAGCCAAGGGGTCGTGGTTCTGCTAGCGGGAGCCGGTTCCAATGAGCAGTTCTTC. Protein product: CASSQGVVVLLAGAGSNEQFF.